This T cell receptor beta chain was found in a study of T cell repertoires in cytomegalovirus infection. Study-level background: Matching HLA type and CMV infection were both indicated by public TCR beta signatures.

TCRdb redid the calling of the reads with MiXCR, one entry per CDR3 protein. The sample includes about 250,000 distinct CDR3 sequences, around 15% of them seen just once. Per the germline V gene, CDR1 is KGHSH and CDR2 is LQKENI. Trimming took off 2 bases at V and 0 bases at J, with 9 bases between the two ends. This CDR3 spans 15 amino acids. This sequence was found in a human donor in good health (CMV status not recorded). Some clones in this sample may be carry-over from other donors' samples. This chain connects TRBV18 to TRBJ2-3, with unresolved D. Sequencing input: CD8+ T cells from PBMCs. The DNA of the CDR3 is TGTGCCAGCTCACCAGGACCTTCTAGCACAGATACGCAGTATTTT. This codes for CASSPGPSSTDTQYF. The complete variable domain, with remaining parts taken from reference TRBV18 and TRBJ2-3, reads NAGVMQNPRHLVRRRGQEARLRCSPMKGHSHVYWYRQLPEEGLKFMVYLQKENIIDESGMPKERFSAEFPKEGPSILRIQQVVRGDSAAYFCASSPGPSSTDTQYFGPGTRLTVL.